This T cell receptor (beta chain) was captured in a study of blood T cell repertoires in COVID-19. Whole-study context: Specimens from acute and convalescent COVID-19 originated in the United States, Italy and Spain. T cells, B-cell-depleted T cells, or PBMCs provided the cDNA or gDNA that served as material.

The CDR3 length is 12 residues. Germline values: CDR1 SQVTM, CDR2 ANQGSEA. Trimming stripped 4 bases from V and 1 base from J, with 7 bases between. Some clones are missing from TCRdb's copy, which holds only in-frame ones; the method was immunoSEQ multiplex PCR. The repertoire holds around 130,000 clones, with 85% to 90% as singletons. The sequence derives from a woman aged 80 or over with acute or convalescent COVID-19. The rearrangement links TRBV29-1 to TRBJ1-2; no clear D gene. Material for sequencing was peripheral blood. CDR3 DNA: TGCAGCGTTGTGGAGGGTAACTATGGCTACACCTTC. Protein: CSVVEGNYGYTF.